The 27 T cell receptor beta chains below come from one sample, sequenced in a study of control samples from healthy donors and cancer patients. Profiled with immunoSEQ multiplex PCR; TCRdb holds only in-frame clones, not every one. Of around 130,000 clones listed, 85% to 95% are singletons. Source material: blood. These receptors originate from a man aged 30-40 years in good health.

The V and J genes are TRBV7-9 and TRBJ1-5, with TRBD1 matching over 7 bases. The V and J ends lost 4 bases and 5 bases, in that order; junction bases with no gene match: 5. The CDR3 consists of 14 residues. Germline CDR1 reads SEHNR; CDR2 reads FQNEAQ (reference sequence). The CDR3 DNA reads as TGTGCCAGCAGCTACACAGGGGTGGATCAGCCCCAGCATTTT. Translation: CASSYTGVDQPQHF.

This clone turned up a few times. This sequence joins TRBV5-5 and TRBJ1-6; no definite D call. The CDR3 is 15 amino acids. The germline CDR1 and CDR2 sequences are SGHKS and YYEKEE (reference sequence). The V gene lost 4 bases and the J gene lost 0 bases, with 8 bases spanning the gap. For the CDR3, the DNA is TGTGCCAGCAGCCTAGGGAGCTCCTATAATTCACCCCTCCACTTT. Translation gives CASSLGSSYNSPLHF.

Here the CDR3 DNA reads TGTGCCAGCAGCTACCAGACCGGGGAGCTGTTTTTT. Its translation: CASSYQTGELFF. The chain uses TRBV7-3 and TRBJ2-2, with D hard to call. The CDR3 is 12 residues long. The germline V gene encodes CDR1 SGHTA and CDR2 FQGTGA. Trimming removed 4 bases at V and 5 bases at J, with 5 bases between. The full variable domain, with the rest looked up from reference TRBV7-3 and TRBJ2-2, is GAGVSQTPSNKVTEKGKYVELRCDPISGHTALYWYRQSLGQGPEFLIYFQGTGAADDSGLPNDRFFAVRPEGSVSTLKIQRTERGDSAVYLCASSYQTGELFFGEGSRLTVL.

The chain is built from TRBV9 and TRBJ1-2; 7 bases align to TRBD1. CDR3 length: 15 amino acids. Germline V gene lookup returns CDR1 SGDLS and CDR2 YYNGEE. V was clipped by 0 bases and J by 5 bases; unmatched bases: 7. The chain's CDR3 is CASSVGTGDPYGYTF. CDR3 bases: TGTGCCAGCAGCGTAGGAACAGGGGACCCTTATGGCTACACCTTC.

This chain joins TRBV27 and TRBJ1-5; 8 bases are shared with TRBD1. The CDR3 runs 13 residues. Germline-derived CDR1 and CDR2 are MNHEY and SMNVEV (reference sequence). The trim removed 5 bases at V and 6 bases at J, leaving 3 bases unmatched. In nucleotides, the CDR3 is TGTGCCAGCAGTCGACAGGGGAGTCAGCCCCAGCATTTT. It encodes CASSRQGSQPQHF.

The rearrangement uses TRBV23-1 and TRBJ2-2, with D perhaps matching TRBD1 or TRBD2 (7 bases each). TRBV23-1 is labeled an ORF, and its function is uncertain. CDR3 size: 17 residues. V lost 4 bases and J lost 5, with 20 bases in between. The CDR3 loop reads CASSRRVSQGGTGELFF. CDR3 in DNA: TGCGCCAGCAGTCGCCGGGTGAGCCAGGGGGGGACCGGGGAGCTGTTTTTT.

This clone was picked up one time. The rearrangement joins TRBV28 to TRBJ1-4; D unresolved. The CDR3 is made up of 14 amino acids. CDR1 and CDR2 from the germline V gene are MDHEN and SYDVKM. Trimming cost V 3 bases and J 6 bases, with 11 bases left between them. In nucleotides, the CDR3 is TGTGCCAGCAGTTTTGGGAGTTCGGATGAAAAACTGTTTTTT. Translation: CASSFGSSDEKLFF.

This chain connects TRBV30 to TRBJ2-3; 10 positions agree with TRBD2. This CDR3 has 16 amino acids. Germline assignment: CDR1 GTSNPN and CDR2 SVGIG (reference sequence). The ends lost 5 bases at V and 0 bases at J; junction bases unmatched: 8. CDR3 sequence: CAWGTLAGTSTDTQYF. The CDR3 DNA reads as TGTGCCTGGGGTACACTAGCGGGAACTAGCACAGATACGCAGTATTTT.

The chain links TRBV10-2 to TRBJ1-2, with a possible D match to TRBD1 (5 bases). Germline V gene sequence: CDR1 WSHSY, CDR2 SAAADI. The CDR3 extends over 13 amino acids. Between the trimmed V and J ends, which lost 7 bases and 1 base, there was a span of 10 bases. CDR3 sequence reads: CASTRDHNYGYTF. CDR3 DNA sequence: TGCGCCAGCACCCGGGACCATAACTATGGCTACACCTTC.

This chain joins TRBV10-1 and TRBJ1-5; D is undetermined. There are 13 residues in the CDR3. CDR1 is WNHNN, CDR2 SYGVQD, per germline (reference sequence). The V end lost 2 bases, the J end lost 2 bases, and 4 bases lay between the germline ends. CDR3 loop: CASSEAGNQPQHF. As DNA, the CDR3 is TGCGCCAGCAGTGAGGCAGGCAATCAGCCCCAGCATTTT.

This clone was recorded once. The chain links TRBV6-2 or TRBV6-3 to TRBJ2-4; no firm D call. Trimming stripped 2 bases from V and 7 bases from J, with 18 bases between. CDR1 is MNHEY, CDR2 SVGEGT, per germline. This CDR3 is built from 16 residues. This CDR3 is CASSYRVANNPNIQYF. The CDR3 coding sequence is TGTGCCAGCAGTTACAGGGTAGCTAATAATCCGAACATTCAGTACTTC.

CDR3 coding DNA: TGTGCCAGCAGCTTAGCGGTGGGGGGAACCTACGAGCAGTACTTC. This gives the protein CASSLAVGGTYEQYF. This chain joins TRBV7-2 and TRBJ2-7; possible D gene TRBD2, 6 bases. The CDR3 runs 15 residues. Germline CDR1 reads SGHTA; CDR2 reads FQGNSA. V was shortened by 0 bases and J by 2 bases, with 11 bases between the two germline ends.

This rearrangement joins TRBV7-9 to TRBJ1-4, with 8 bases fitting TRBD1. The V segment lost 1 base and the J segment 8 bases; nucleotides outside the gene matches: 12. There are 17 residues in the CDR3. Germline CDR1 is SEHNR and CDR2 is FQNEAQ (reference sequence). The CDR3 sequence is CASSLESFQGAGEKLFF. In DNA, the CDR3 is TGTGCCAGCAGCTTAGAAAGTTTTCAGGGGGCCGGCGAAAAACTGTTTTTT.

This chain joins TRBV24-1 and TRBJ2-1; D gene unclear. The CDR3 is 13 residues long. Germline loops: CDR1 KGHDR, CDR2 SFDVKD. V lost 7 bases and J 5 bases, leaving 11 bases between the germline ends. The CDR3 DNA reads as TGTGCCACCAGAGGCAAATTGAACAATGAGCAGTTCTTC. It translates to CATRGKLNNEQFF.

This clone occurred once. The chain uses TRBV19 and TRBJ1-5, with TRBD1 identical over 7 bases. Germline assignment: CDR1 LNHDA and CDR2 SQIVND (reference sequence). This CDR3 spans 13 amino acids. J was trimmed by 2 bases and V by 8 bases; bases with no gene match: 3. CDR3 in DNA: TGTGCCAGTTGGCAGGGGGGCAATCAGCCCCAGCATTTT. Its translation: CASWQGGNQPQHF.

The chain recombines TRBV6-5 with TRBJ1-5, with unresolved D. The CDR3 totals 11 residues. V was cut by 8 bases and J by 5 bases, with 7 bases left in between. Per the germline V gene, CDR1 is MNHEY and CDR2 is SVGAGI. The CDR3 nucleotides read TGTGCCAGCCACCGAGATCAGCCCCAGCATTTT. Its translation: CASHRDQPQHF.

The chain joins TRBV18 to TRBJ1-2; D remains ambiguous. V shed 2 bases and J shed 1 base, with 5 bases lying between them. Germline V gene lookup returns CDR1 KGHSH and CDR2 LQKENI. The CDR3 has 13 amino acids. The CDR3 sequence: CASSPDNNYGYTF. CDR3 sequence (DNA): TGTGCCAGCTCACCAGACAATAACTATGGCTACACCTTC. The full variable domain, completed using reference TRBV18 and TRBJ1-2, is NAGVMQNPRHLVRRRGQEARLRCSPMKGHSHVYWYRQLPEEGLKFMVYLQKENIIDESGMPKERFSAEFPKEGPSILRIQQVVRGDSAAYFCASSPDNNYGYTFGSGTRLTVV.

The V gene is TRBV12-3 or TRBV12-4, the J gene TRBJ2-5; D not resolved. This CDR3 contains 11 residues. V gave up 3 bases and J gave up 1 base, with 0 bases separating them. The DNA for the CDR3 is TGTGCCAGCAGTTTCCAAGAGACCCAGTACTTC. This encodes CASSFQETQYF.

V usage is TRBV29-1 and J usage is TRBJ2-1, with 10 bases aligning to TRBD1. This CDR3 spans 13 amino acids. Germline V gene lookup returns CDR1 SQVTM and CDR2 ANQGSEA. Unmatched junction bases numbered 9, after V lost 4 bases and J lost 12 bases. This CDR3 reads CSVGLGQGLGQFF. For the CDR3, the DNA is TGCAGCGTTGGGTTGGGACAGGGGTTGGGGCAGTTCTTC.

The chain is built from TRBV27 and TRBJ1-1; no clear D. Trimming took off 2 bases at V and 10 bases at J, with 14 bases between the two ends. The CDR3 loop spans 13 amino acids. Germline CDR1 reads MNHEY; CDR2 reads SMNVEV (reference sequence). Written as DNA, the CDR3 is TGTGCCAGCAGTTTAGGATCCTCCAAGGCAGCTTTCTTT. Residues: CASSLGSSKAAFF.

The V and J genes are TRBV7-8 and TRBJ1-1, with D uncertain. The V end lost 5 bases, the J end lost 4 bases, and 11 bases lay between the germline ends. The CDR3 loop spans 13 amino acids. Germline V gene data show CDR1 as SGHVS and CDR2 as FQNEAQ. CDR3 in DNA: TGTGCCAGCAGCCCCGCCTGGGGCACTGAAGCTTTCTTT. This sequence encodes CASSPAWGTEAFF.

The chain couples TRBV9 to TRBJ1-3, with D perhaps matching TRBD1 (5 bases). CDR3 length: 16 residues. V was cut by 3 bases and J by 0 bases, with 13 bases left in between. CDR1 and CDR2 (germline): SGDLS, YYNGEE. Here the CDR3 DNA reads TGTGCCAGCAGCGCTGGGGGGGGTATCTCTGGAAACACCATATATTTT. As protein: CASSAGGGISGNTIYF. The full variable domain, rest sourced from reference TRBV9 and TRBJ1-3, is DSGVTQTPKHLITATGQRVTLRCSPRSGDLSVYWYQQSLDQGLQFLIQYYNGEERAKGNILERFSAQQFPDLHSELNLSSLELGDSALYFCASSAGGGISGNTIYFGEGSWLTVV.

This chain links TRBV4-1 with TRBJ2-7; possible D gene TRBD1, 5 bases. The V end was cut by 1 base, the J end by 4 bases, with 11 bases between. Germline values: CDR1 MGHRA, CDR2 YSYEKL. CDR3 length: 14 residues. CDR3: CASSQAIQGYEQYF. The CDR3 DNA sequence: TGCGCCAGCAGCCAAGCAATTCAGGGTTACGAGCAGTACTTC.

The V gene is TRBV6-5, the J gene TRBJ1-6; D gene uncertain. Germline V CDR1 and CDR2: MNHEY, SVGAGI. The V and J ends lost 4 bases and 3 bases respectively, with 10 bases between them. CDR3 length: 15 residues. CDR3 nucleotide sequence: TGTGCCAGCAGTTCCGCGGCCCTCTATAATTCACCCCTCCACTTT. Amino acid sequence: CASSSAALYNSPLHF.

The J gene is TRBJ1-4, the V gene TRBV15; a possible D gene is TRBD1 (5 bases). Germline CDR1 and CDR2: LNHNV and YYDKDF (reference sequence). V gave up 9 bases and J gave up 4 bases, with 18 bases separating them. This CDR3 has 15 residues. CDR3: CATRDRGPLNEKLFF. The CDR3 DNA reads TGTGCCACTCGCGACCGGGGCCCTCTTAATGAAAAACTGTTTTTT.

This chain joins TRBV19 and TRBJ1-1, with 8 bases identical to TRBD1. CDR1 is LNHDA and CDR2 is SQIVND in the germline V gene (reference sequence). This CDR3 region has 13 residues. After removal of 6 bases from V and 5 bases from J, the junction contained 5 bases not matched to a gene. CDR3 residues: CASRDRVGTEAFF. CDR3 DNA: TGTGCCAGTAGGGACAGGGTGGGTACTGAAGCTTTCTTT.

The J gene is TRBJ1-2, the V gene TRBV7-8; D is undetermined. The CDR3 covers 13 residues. Germline assignment: CDR1 SGHVS and CDR2 FQNEAQ. V was trimmed by 1 base and J by 5 bases, leaving 8 bases between them. CDR3 in DNA: TGTGCCAGCAGCTTAGGAGGTGATTATGGCTACACCTTC. It is translated as CASSLGGDYGYTF. Variable domain in full (rest from reference TRBV7-8 and TRBJ1-2): GAGVSQSPRYKVAKRGQDVALRCDPISGHVSLFWYQQALGQGPEFLTYFQNEAQLDKSGLPSDRFFAERPEGSVSTLKIQRTQQEDSAVYLCASSLGGDYGYTFGSGTRLTVV.